This TCR beta chain was observed in a study of cytomegalovirus exposure and HLA in healthy donors. General study results and limits: Cytomegalovirus association was assigned to approximately 160 TCR beta chains.

Clones were sequenced by immunoSEQ multiplex PCR, and TCRdb holds only the in-frame ones, with some missing. The table includes about 160,000 clones, 70% to 90% detected once. The validation cohort, a group of over a hundred subjects, included the donors and was separate from the approximately 660-subject first cohort. Comment on this clone: Its antigen is as yet unknown.

Germline assignment: CDR1 SGHRS and CDR2 YFSETQ. The V gene end was trimmed by 4 bases and the J gene end by 5 bases; junction bases not matched to a gene: 5. The CDR3 has 14 residues. The sample was PBMCs. The TCR originated in a woman aged 18-29 years in good health and CMV-seronegative. The gene calls are TRBV5-1 and TRBJ2-3; 9 bases are a match to TRBD1. This CDR3 is CASSRDREGDTQYF. In DNA, the CDR3 is TGCGCCAGCAGCCGGGACAGGGAGGGAGATACGCAGTATTTT.